This T cell receptor beta chain emerged from a study of metastatic and nonmetastatic thyroid tumors. General observations from the study: Versus benign nodules, malignant thyroid tumors reportedly had significantly higher TCR beta diversity, in blood and tumor.

MiXCR reprocessed the PCR reads for TCRdb. The top ten hold around a sixth of the sample, which has under 30,000 clones, roughly 15% seen once. Patients had received no treatment of any kind before thyroid surgery. This clone was picked up many times. Its antigen is not identified. The receptor's source is a male donor with papillary thyroid cancer or a benign thyroid nodule (not recorded which). Some clones in this sample may be carry-over from other donors' samples. The sample comprised blood.

The CDR3 region is CASFFGELFF. The DNA of the CDR3 is TGTGCCAGCTTCTTTGGGGAGCTGTTTTTT. The chain links TRBV7-9 to TRBJ2-2; no firm D call. Germline V gives CDR1 SEHNR, CDR2 FQNEAQ (reference sequence). The length of the CDR3 is 10 residues. Trimming shortened V by 8 bases and J by 8 bases, and 6 bases separated the two germline ends.